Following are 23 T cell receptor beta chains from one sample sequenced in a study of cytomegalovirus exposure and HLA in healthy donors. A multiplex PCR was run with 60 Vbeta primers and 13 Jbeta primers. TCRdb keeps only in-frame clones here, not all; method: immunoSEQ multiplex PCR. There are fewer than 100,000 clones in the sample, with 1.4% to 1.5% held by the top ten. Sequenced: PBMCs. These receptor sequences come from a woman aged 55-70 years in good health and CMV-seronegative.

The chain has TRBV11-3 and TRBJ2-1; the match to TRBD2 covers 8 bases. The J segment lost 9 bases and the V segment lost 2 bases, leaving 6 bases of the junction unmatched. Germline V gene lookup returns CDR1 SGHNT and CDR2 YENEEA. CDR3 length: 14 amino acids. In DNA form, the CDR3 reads TGTGCCAGCAGCTTAACAGCGGGAGCAGGTGAGCAGTTCTTC. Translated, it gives CASSLTAGAGEQFF.

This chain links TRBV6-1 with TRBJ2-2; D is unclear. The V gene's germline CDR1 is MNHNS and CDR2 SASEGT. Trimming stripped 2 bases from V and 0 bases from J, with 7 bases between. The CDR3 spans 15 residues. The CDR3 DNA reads TGTGCCAGCAGTGAACAGGCCACGAACACCGGGGAGCTGTTTTTT. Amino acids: CASSEQATNTGELFF.

The CDR3 spells CSVEDRGGRSGANVLTF. The DNA of the CDR3 is TGCAGCGTTGAAGATAGGGGGGGCCGCTCTGGGGCCAACGTCCTGACTTTC. V gene TRBV29-1 combines with J gene TRBJ2-6; tentative D call: TRBD2 (7 bases). Trimming pared 0 bases from V and 0 bases from J, leaving 12 bases between. Germline V gene lookup returns CDR1 SQVTM and CDR2 ANQGSEA. The CDR3 sequence is 17 residues long.

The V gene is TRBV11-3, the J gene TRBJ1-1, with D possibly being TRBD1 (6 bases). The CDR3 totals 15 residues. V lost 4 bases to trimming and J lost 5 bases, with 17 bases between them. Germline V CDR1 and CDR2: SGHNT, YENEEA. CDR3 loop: CASSSFSRGTTEAFF. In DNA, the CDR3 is TGTGCCAGCAGCTCCTTCAGTAGGGGGACGACTGAAGCTTTCTTT.

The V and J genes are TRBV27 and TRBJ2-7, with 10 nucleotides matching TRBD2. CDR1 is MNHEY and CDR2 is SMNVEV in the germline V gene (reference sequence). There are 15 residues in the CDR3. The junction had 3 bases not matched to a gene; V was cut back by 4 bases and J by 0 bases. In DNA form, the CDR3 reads TGTGCCAGCAGTTCTAGCGGGAGACTCTCCTACGAGCAGTACTTC. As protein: CASSSSGRLSYEQYF.

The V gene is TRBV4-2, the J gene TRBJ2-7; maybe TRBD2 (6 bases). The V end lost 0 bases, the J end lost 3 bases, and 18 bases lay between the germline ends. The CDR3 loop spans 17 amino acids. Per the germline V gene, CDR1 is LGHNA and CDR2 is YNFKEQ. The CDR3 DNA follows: TGTGCCAGCAGCCAAGAGATTGGCGGGGTGGGGAACTACGAGCAGTACTTC. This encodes CASSQEIGGVGNYEQYF.

CDR3 coding DNA: TGTGCCAGTAGTATCTGGCTGCTGAACACTGAAGCTTTCTTT. This translates into CASSIWLLNTEAFF. The rearrangement uses TRBV19 and TRBJ1-1; D gene ambiguous. Germline lookup yields CDR1 LNHDA and CDR2 SQIVND (reference sequence). Trimming shortened V by 3 bases and J by 0 bases, and 8 bases separated the two germline ends. This CDR3 spans 14 amino acids.

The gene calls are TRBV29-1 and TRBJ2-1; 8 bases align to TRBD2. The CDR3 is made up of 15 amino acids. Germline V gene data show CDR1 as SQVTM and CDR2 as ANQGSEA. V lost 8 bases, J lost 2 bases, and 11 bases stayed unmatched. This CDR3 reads CSISPGTRTYNEQFF. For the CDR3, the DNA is TGCAGCATTTCCCCCGGGACTAGAACCTACAATGAGCAGTTCTTC.

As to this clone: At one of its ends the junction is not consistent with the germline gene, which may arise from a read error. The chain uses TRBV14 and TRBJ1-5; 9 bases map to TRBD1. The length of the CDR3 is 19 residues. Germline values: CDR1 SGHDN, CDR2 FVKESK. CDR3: CASGQASQGAQVLQQPQHF. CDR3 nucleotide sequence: TGTGCCAGCGGCCAAGCTTCACAGGGGGCGCAGGTTTTGCAACAGCCCCAGCATTTT.

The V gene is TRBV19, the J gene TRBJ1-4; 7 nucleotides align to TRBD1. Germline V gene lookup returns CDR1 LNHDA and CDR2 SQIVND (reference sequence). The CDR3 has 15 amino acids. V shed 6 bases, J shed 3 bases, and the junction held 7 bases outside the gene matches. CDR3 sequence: CASSATGTANEKLFF. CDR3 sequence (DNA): TGTGCCAGTAGCGCGACCGGGACAGCTAATGAAAAACTGTTTTTT.

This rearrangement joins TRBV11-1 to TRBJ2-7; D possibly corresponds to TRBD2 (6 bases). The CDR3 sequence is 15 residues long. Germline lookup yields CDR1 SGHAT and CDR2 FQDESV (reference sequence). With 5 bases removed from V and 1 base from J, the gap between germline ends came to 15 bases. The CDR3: CASSRSTGVSYEQYF. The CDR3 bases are TGTGCCAGCAGCCGGTCGACGGGAGTGTCCTACGAGCAGTACTTC.

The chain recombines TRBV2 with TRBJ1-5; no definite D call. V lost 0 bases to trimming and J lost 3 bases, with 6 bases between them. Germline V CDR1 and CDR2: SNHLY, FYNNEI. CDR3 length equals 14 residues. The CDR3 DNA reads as TGTGCCAGCAGTGAAGCTTCAGACAATCAGCCCCAGCATTTT. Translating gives CASSEASDNQPQHF.

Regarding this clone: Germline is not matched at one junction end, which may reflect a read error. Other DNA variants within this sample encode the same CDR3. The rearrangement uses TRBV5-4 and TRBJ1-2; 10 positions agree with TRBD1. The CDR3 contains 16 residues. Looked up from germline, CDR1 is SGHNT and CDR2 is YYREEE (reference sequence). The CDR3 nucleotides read TGCGCCAGCAGCTCCGCGTTGGGACAGGGGAGCTATGGCTACACCTTC. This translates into CASSSALGQGSYGYTF.

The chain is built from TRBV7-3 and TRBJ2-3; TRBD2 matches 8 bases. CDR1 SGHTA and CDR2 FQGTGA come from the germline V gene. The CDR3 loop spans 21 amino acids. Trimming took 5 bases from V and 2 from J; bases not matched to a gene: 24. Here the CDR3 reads CASSPDSLALSGIHFTDTQYF. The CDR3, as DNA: TGTGCCAGCAGCCCCGATTCTCTAGCCCTTAGCGGGATCCATTTCACAGATACGCAGTATTTT.

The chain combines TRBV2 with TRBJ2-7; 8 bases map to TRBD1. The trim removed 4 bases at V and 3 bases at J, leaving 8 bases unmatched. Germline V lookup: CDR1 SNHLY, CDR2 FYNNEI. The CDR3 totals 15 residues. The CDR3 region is CASSATGTGVYEQYF. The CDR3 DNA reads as TGTGCCAGCAGTGCAACCGGGACAGGTGTCTACGAGCAGTACTTC.

The CDR3 DNA is TGTGCCAGCAGTTCCGGGACAGAAGCTTTCTTT. Amino acid sequence: CASSSGTEAFF. The chain links TRBV6-6 to TRBJ1-1; tentative D call: TRBD1 (6 bases). The CDR3 has 11 amino acids. Per germline, CDR1 MNHNY and CDR2 SVGAGI (reference sequence). V shed 4 bases and J shed 8 bases, with 8 bases lying between them.

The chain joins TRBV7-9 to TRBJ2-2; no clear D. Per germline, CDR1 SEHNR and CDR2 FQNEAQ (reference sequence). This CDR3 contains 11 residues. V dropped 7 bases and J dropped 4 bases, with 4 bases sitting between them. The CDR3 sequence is CASTGTGELFF. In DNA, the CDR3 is TGTGCCAGCACGGGCACCGGGGAGCTGTTTTTT.

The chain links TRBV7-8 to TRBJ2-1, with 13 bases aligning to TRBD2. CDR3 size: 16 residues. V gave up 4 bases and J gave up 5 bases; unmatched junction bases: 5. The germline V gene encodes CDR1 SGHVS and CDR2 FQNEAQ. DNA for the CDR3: TGTGCCAGCAGCTCGTGGACTAGCGGGAGTAACAATGAGCAGTTCTTC. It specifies CASSSWTSGSNNEQFF.

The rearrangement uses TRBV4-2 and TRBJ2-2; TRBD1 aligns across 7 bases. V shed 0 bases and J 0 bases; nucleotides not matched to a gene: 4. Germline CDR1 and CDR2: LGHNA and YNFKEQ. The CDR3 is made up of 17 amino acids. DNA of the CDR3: TGTGCCAGCAGCCAAGAGGCCGGGACAGCGAACACCGGGGAGCTGTTTTTT. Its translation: CASSQEAGTANTGELFF.

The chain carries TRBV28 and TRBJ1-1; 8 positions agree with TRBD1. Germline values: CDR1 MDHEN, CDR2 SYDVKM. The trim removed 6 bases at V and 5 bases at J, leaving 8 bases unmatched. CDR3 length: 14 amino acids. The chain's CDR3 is CASRPGQGLTEAFF. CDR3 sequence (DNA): TGTGCCAGCAGACCAGGACAGGGCTTGACTGAAGCTTTCTTT. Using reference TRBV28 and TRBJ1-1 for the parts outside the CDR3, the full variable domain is DVKVTQSSRYLVKRTGEKVFLECVQDMDHENMFWYRQDPGLGLRLIYFSYDVKMKEKGDIPEGYSVSREKKERFSLILESASTNQTSMYLCASRPGQGLTEAFFGQGTRLTVV.

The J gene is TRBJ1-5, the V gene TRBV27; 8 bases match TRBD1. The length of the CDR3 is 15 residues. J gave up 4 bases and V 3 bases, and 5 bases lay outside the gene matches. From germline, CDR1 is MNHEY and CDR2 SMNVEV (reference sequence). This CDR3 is CASSFQGAGNQPQHF. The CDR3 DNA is TGTGCCAGCAGTTTTCAGGGGGCAGGAAATCAGCCCCAGCATTTT.

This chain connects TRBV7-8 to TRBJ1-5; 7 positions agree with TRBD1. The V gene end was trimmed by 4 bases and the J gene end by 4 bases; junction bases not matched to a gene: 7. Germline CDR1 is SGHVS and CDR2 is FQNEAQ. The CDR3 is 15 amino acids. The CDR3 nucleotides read TGTGCCAGCAGCTCCGACTACAGGGGAAATCAGCCCCAGCATTTT. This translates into CASSSDYRGNQPQHF.

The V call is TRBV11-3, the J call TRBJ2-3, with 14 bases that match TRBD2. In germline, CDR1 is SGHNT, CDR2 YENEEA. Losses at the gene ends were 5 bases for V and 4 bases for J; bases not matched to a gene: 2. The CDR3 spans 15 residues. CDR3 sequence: CASSRLAGGADTQYF. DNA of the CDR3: TGTGCCAGCAGCCGACTAGCGGGAGGGGCAGATACGCAGTATTTT.